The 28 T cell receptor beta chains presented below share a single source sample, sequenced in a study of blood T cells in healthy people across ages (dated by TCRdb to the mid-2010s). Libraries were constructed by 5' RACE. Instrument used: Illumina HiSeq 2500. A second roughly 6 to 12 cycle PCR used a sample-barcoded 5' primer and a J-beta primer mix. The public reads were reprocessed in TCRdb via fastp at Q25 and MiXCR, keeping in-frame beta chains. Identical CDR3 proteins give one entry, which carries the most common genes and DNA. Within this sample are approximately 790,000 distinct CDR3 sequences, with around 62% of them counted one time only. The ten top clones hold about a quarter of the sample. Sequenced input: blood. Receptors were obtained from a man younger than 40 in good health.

CDR3 loop: CASSPRVGVGINTQYF. CDR3 coding DNA: TGTGCCAGCAGCCCCCGAGTGGGGGTGGGTATTAATACGCAGTATTTT. The chain links TRBV7-2 to TRBJ2-3; D is possibly TRBD1 or TRBD2 (5 bases each). From germline, CDR1 is SGHTA and CDR2 FQGNSA. The CDR3 runs to 16 residues. With 5 bases removed from V and 7 bases from J, the gap between germline ends came to 22 bases.

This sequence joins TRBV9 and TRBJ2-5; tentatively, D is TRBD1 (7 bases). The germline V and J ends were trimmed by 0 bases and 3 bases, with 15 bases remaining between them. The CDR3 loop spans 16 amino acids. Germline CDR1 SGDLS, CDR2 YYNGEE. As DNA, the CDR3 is TGTGCCAGCAGCGTAGACGGGCAGGGGGGCGAAGAGACCCAGTACTTC. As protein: CASSVDGQGGEETQYF.

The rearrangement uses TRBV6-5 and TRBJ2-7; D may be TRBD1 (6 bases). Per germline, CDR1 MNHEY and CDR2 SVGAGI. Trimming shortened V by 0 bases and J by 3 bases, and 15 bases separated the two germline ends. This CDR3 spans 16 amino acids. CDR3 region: CASSYSRAGEYYEQYF. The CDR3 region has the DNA TGTGCCAGCAGTTACTCTCGGGCAGGGGAATACTACGAGCAGTACTTC.

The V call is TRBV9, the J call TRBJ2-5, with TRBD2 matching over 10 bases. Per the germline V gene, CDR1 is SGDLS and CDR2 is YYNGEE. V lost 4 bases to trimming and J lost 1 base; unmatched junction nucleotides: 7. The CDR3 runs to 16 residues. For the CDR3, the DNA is TGTGCCAGCAGCCGTATACTAGCGGGGTTCCAAGAGACCCAGTACTTC. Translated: CASSRILAGFQETQYF.

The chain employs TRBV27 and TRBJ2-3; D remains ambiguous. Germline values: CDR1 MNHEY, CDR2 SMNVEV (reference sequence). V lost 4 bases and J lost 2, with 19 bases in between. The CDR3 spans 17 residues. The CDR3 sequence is CASSSYWSPGVTDTQYF. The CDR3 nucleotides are TGTGCCAGCAGTTCCTATTGGTCCCCTGGAGTCACAGATACGCAGTATTTT.

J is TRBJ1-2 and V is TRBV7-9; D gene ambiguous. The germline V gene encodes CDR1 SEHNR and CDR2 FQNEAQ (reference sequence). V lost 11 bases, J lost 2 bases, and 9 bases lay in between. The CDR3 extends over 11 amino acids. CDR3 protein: CAQGENYGYTF. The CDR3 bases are TGTGCCCAAGGAGAAAACTATGGCTACACCTTC.

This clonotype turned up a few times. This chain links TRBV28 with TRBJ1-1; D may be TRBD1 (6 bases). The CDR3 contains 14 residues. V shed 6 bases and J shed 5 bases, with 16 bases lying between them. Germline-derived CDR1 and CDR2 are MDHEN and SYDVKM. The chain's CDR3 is CASSLGGGDTEAFF. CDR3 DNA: TGTGCCAGCAGCTTAGGAGGGGGGGATACTGAAGCTTTCTTT.

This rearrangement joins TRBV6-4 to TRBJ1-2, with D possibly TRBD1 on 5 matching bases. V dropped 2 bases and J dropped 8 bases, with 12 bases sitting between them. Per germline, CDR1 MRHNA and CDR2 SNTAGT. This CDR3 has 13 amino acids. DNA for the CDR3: TGTGCCAGCAGTGACAAGGGGCGAGGGGGCTACACCTTC. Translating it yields CASSDKGRGGYTF.

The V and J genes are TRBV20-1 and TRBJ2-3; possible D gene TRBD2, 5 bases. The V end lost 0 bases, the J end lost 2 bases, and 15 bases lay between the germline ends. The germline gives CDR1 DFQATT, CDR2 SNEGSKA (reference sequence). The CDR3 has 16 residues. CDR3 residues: CSARDHLADPTDTQYF. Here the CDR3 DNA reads TGCAGTGCTAGAGATCACCTAGCCGACCCCACAGATACGCAGTATTTT.

The CDR3 sequence: CASSVGQMGPAAETQYF. The DNA of the CDR3 is TGTGCCAGCAGCGTAGGGCAAATGGGTCCAGCGGCAGAGACTCAGTACTTC. The J gene is TRBJ2-7, the V gene TRBV9; possibly TRBD2 for D (5 bases). From germline, CDR1 is SGDLS and CDR2 YYNGEE. The CDR3 length is 17 residues. Between the trimmed V and J ends, which lost 0 bases and 10 bases, there was a span of 26 bases.

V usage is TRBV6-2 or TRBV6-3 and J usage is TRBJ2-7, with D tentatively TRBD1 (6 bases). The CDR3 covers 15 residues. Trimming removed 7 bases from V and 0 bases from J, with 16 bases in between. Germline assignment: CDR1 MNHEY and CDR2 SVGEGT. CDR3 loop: CASTFSQGTSYEQYF. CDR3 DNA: TGTGCCAGCACCTTCTCGCAGGGGACCTCCTACGAGCAGTACTTC.

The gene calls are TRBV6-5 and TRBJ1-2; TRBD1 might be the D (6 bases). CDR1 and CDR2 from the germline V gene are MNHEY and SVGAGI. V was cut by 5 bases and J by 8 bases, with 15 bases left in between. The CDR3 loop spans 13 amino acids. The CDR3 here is CASSRRGAKGYTF. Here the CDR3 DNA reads TGTGCCAGCAGTCGGAGGGGGGCGAAAGGCTACACCTTC.

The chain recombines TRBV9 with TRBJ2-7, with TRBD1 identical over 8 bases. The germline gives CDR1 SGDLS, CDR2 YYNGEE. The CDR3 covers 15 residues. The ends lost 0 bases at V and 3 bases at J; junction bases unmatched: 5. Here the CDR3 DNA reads TGTGCCAGCAGCGTAGGGCAGGGGGCCTTCTACGAGCAGTACTTC. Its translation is CASSVGQGAFYEQYF.

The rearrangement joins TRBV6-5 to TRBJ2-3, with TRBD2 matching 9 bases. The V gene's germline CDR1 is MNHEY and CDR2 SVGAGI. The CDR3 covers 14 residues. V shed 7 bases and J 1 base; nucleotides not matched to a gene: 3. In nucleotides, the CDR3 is TGTGCCAGCAAATCTAGCGGGGGCACAGATACGCAGTATTTT. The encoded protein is CASKSSGGTDTQYF.

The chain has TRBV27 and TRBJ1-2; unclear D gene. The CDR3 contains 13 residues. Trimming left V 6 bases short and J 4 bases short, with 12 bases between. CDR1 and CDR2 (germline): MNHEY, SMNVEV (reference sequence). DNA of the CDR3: TGTGCCAGCAGGCCCCGGGCGGCCTATGGCTACACCTTC. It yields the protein CASRPRAAYGYTF.

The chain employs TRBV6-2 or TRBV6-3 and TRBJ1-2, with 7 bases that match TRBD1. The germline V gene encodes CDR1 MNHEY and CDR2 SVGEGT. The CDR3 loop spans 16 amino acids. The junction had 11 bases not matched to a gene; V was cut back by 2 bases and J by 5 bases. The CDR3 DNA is TGTGCCAGCAGTTACGGTAAACCGGGACAGTCATATGGCTACACCTTC. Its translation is CASSYGKPGQSYGYTF.

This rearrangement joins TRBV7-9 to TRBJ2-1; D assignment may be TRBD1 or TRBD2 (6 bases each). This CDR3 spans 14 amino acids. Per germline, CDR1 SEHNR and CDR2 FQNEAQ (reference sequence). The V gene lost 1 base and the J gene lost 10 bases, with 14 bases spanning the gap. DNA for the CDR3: TGTGCCAGCAGCTTAGGCCCGGGGGCGAGGGAGCAGTTCTTC. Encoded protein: CASSLGPGAREQFF.

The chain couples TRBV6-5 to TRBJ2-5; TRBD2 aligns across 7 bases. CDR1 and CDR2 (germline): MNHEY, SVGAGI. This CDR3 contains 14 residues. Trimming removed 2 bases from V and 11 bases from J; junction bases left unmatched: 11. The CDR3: CASSYGLAVYEQYF. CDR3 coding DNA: TGTGCCAGCAGTTACGGTCTAGCGGTGTATGAGCAGTACTTC.

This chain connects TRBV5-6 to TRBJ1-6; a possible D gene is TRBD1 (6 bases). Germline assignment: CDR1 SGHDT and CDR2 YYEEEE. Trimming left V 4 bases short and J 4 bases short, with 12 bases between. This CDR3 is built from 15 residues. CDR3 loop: CASSTRDNYNSPLHF. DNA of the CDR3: TGTGCCAGCAGCACCCGGGACAATTATAATTCACCCCTCCACTTT.

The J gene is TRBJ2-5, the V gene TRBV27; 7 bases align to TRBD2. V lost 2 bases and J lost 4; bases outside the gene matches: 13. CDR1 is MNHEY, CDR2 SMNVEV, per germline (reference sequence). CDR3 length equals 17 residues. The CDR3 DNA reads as TGTGCCAGCAGTTTACGGCCGACGCGGGGGAGGAGAGAGACCCAGTACTTC. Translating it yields CASSLRPTRGRRETQYF.

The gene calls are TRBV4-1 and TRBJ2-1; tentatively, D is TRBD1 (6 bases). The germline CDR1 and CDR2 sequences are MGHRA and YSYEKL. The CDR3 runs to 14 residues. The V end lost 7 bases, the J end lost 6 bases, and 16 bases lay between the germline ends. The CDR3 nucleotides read TGCGCCAGCACCACGACAGGACTTGGCAATGAGCAGTTCTTC. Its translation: CASTTTGLGNEQFF.

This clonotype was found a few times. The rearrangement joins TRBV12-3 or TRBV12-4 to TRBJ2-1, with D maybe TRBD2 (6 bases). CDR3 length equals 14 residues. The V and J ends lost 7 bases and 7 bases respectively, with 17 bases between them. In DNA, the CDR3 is TGTGCCAGCACCTCCGGGAGTTGGTATAATGAGCAGTTCTTC. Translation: CASTSGSWYNEQFF.

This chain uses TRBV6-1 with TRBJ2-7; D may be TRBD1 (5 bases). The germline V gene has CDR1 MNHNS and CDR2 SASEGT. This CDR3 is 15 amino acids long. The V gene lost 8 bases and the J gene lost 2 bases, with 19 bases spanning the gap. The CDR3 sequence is CASGYYRRRTYEQYF. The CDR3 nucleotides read TGTGCCAGCGGATACTACAGGCGCCGAACCTACGAGCAGTACTTC.

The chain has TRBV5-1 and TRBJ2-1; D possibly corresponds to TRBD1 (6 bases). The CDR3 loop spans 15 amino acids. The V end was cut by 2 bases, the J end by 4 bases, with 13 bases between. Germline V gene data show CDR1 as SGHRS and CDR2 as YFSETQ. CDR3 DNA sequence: TGCGCCAGCAGCTTTAGGCAGGGGAATTACAATGAGCAGTTCTTC. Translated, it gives CASSFRQGNYNEQFF.

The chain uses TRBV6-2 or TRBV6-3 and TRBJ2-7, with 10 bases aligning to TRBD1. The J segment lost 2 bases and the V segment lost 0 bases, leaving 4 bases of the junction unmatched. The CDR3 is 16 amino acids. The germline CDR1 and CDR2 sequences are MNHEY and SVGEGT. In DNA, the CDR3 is TGTGCCAGCAGTTACTCGGGGACAGGGGCCACCTACGAGCAGTACTTC. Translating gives CASSYSGTGATYEQYF.

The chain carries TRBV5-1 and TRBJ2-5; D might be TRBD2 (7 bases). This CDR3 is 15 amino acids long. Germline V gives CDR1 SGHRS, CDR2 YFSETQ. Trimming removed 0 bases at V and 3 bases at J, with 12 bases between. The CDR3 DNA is TGCGCCAGCAGCTTGGCGGGGGGCAGAAAAGAGACCCAGTACTTC. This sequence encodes CASSLAGGRKETQYF.

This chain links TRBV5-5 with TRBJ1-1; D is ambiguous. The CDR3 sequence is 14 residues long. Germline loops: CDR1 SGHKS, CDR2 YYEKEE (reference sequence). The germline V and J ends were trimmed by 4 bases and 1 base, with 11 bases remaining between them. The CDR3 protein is CASSRSLRNTEAFF. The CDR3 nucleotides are TGTGCCAGCAGCCGGAGCCTTCGGAACACTGAAGCTTTCTTT.

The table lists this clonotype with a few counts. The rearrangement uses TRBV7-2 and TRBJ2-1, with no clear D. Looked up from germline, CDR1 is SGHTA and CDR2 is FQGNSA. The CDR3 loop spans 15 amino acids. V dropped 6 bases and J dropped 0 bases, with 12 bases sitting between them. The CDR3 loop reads CASRPPDVSYNEQFF. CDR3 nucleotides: TGTGCCAGCAGACCACCGGATGTCTCCTACAATGAGCAGTTCTTC.